Below, 20 T cell receptor beta chains from the same sample are listed, as sequenced in a study of cytomegalovirus exposure and HLA in healthy donors. Both 60 Vbeta primers and 13 Jbeta primers went into the PCR. Profiled with immunoSEQ multiplex PCR; TCRdb holds only in-frame clones, not every one. The data contain around 240,000 clones, 82% of them seen just once; the ten biggest clones take up roughly 5%. Sequencing used PBMCs. The receptors were gathered from a woman between 40 and 55 years old in good health and CMV-seropositive.

The DNA of the CDR3 is TGTGCCAGTAGTGGGTACAGGGGCTGGGGCTACACCTTC. Residues: CASSGYRGWGYTF. The J gene is TRBJ1-2, the V gene TRBV19, with TRBD1 matching 7 bases. CDR3 size: 13 residues. Unmatched junction bases numbered 8, after V lost 5 bases and J lost 8 bases. Germline V lookup: CDR1 LNHDA, CDR2 SQIVND (reference sequence).

CDR3 sequence reads: CASSSFSNEQFF. The CDR3 nucleotides are TGTGCCAGCAGCTCCTTTAGCAATGAGCAGTTCTTC. The chain has TRBV7-2 and TRBJ2-1, with D hard to call. The CDR3 length is 12 residues. Looked up from germline, CDR1 is SGHTA and CDR2 is FQGNSA. V was clipped by 4 bases and J by 6 bases, with 7 bases between them.

This chain links TRBV28 with TRBJ1-2, with 8 bases that match TRBD1. Germline V gives CDR1 MDHEN, CDR2 SYDVKM. The junction had 9 bases not matched to a gene; V was cut back by 5 bases and J by 4 bases. This CDR3 has 15 amino acids. The CDR3 DNA reads TGTGCCAGCAGTCCCCCTCCAGGGGGCACCTATGGCTACACCTTC. Translation: CASSPPPGGTYGYTF.

The rearrangement uses TRBV27 and TRBJ1-4, with 11 bases lining up with TRBD1. CDR3 length equals 16 residues. Losses at the gene ends were 1 base for V and 7 bases for J; bases not matched to a gene: 5. CDR1 is MNHEY, CDR2 SMNVEV, per germline (reference sequence). The CDR3 region is CASSLFSGTGGEKLFF. The CDR3 DNA is TGTGCCAGCAGTTTATTTTCCGGGACAGGGGGTGAAAAACTGTTTTTT.

This chain uses TRBV2 with TRBJ2-7; possibly TRBD2 for D (6 bases). CDR3 length equals 11 residues. Looked up from germline, CDR1 is SNHLY and CDR2 is FYNNEI. The V and J ends lost 7 bases and 6 bases respectively, with 10 bases between them. The CDR3 coding sequence is TGTGCCAGCAAAAGGGAGGCCGAGCAGTACTTC. Translated: CASKREAEQYF.

The V gene is TRBV7-8, the J gene TRBJ2-3, with 8 nucleotides matching TRBD2. V lost 5 bases and J lost 1; bases outside the gene matches: 8. This CDR3 spans 16 amino acids. The germline V gene encodes CDR1 SGHVS and CDR2 FQNEAQ. For the CDR3, the DNA is TGTGCCAGCAGCAAACAGCGGGGGAGGGGCACAGATACGCAGTATTTT. This gives the protein CASSKQRGRGTDTQYF.

This clone was detected only a few times. The J gene is TRBJ2-5, the V gene TRBV12-5, with 7 bases fitting TRBD2. Per germline, CDR1 LGHNT and CDR2 FRNRAP. The ends lost 0 bases at V and 5 bases at J; junction bases unmatched: 6. This CDR3 has 15 residues. CDR3 in amino acids: CASGLVHRGVETQYF. The CDR3 nucleotides read TGTGCTAGTGGTTTGGTACATCGGGGGGTTGAGACCCAGTACTTC.

The chain is built from TRBV5-1 and TRBJ1-1, with TRBD1 identical over 7 bases. V shed 0 bases and J 3 bases; nucleotides not matched to a gene: 11. The CDR3 is 17 amino acids. Germline V gene sequence: CDR1 SGHRS, CDR2 YFSETQ. CDR3 sequence (DNA): TGCGCCAGCAGCTTGGAGGGGGCGGGAGGGGAAGACACTGAAGCTTTCTTT. It is translated as CASSLEGAGGEDTEAFF.

The gene calls are TRBV7-8 and TRBJ1-1; TRBD1 matches at 8 bases. The CDR3 consists of 15 residues. J gave up 5 bases and V 3 bases, and 8 bases lay outside the gene matches. Germline V gene data show CDR1 as SGHVS and CDR2 as FQNEAQ. The CDR3 loop is CASSFFRGLGTEAFF. CDR3 sequence (DNA): TGTGCCAGCAGCTTTTTCAGGGGGCTTGGGACTGAAGCTTTCTTT.

The V gene is TRBV7-9, the J gene TRBJ1-1; D may be TRBD1 (6 bases). CDR3 length equals 14 residues. The V end was cut by 1 base, the J end by 0 bases, with 6 bases between. Germline V gene sequence: CDR1 SEHNR, CDR2 FQNEAQ (reference sequence). The CDR3 coding sequence is TGTGCCAGCAGCTTAGGGACAGTGAACACTGAAGCTTTCTTT. This translates into CASSLGTVNTEAFF.

In nucleotides, the CDR3 is TGTGCCAGCAGCTTAGATGGCAACAGGGTTGAAGCTTTCTTT. Encoded protein: CASSLDGNRVEAFF. The rearrangement uses TRBV11-3 and TRBJ1-1; D may be TRBD1 (6 bases). This CDR3 is built from 14 residues. The V end was cut by 0 bases, the J end by 7 bases, with 12 bases between. Germline CDR1 and CDR2: SGHNT and YENEEA.

This sequence joins TRBV10-2 and TRBJ2-7, with 9 bases fitting TRBD2. Germline V gives CDR1 WSHSY, CDR2 SAAADI. V shed 6 bases, J shed 2 bases, and the junction held 5 bases outside the gene matches. This CDR3 region has 14 residues. This chain's CDR3 is CASRIERGAYEQYF. The CDR3 DNA follows: TGCGCCAGCAGAATTGAGCGGGGGGCCTACGAGCAGTACTTC.

The V call is TRBV7-2, the J call TRBJ2-5; TRBD2 matches 7 bases. The DNA end lines up better with TRBJ2-7; the J call may be wrong. Germline CDR1 and CDR2: SGHTA and FQGNSA. There are 13 residues in the CDR3. CDR3 residues: CASSPAGEYEQYF. Here the CDR3 DNA reads TGTGCCAGCAGCCCCGCGGGGGAGTACGAGCAGTACTTC.

The chain carries TRBV11-2 and TRBJ1-1; 7 bases map to TRBD1. CDR3 length equals 17 residues. Germline-derived CDR1 and CDR2 are SGHAT and FQNNGV. V gave up 3 bases and J gave up 0 bases; unmatched junction bases: 10. The CDR3 reads CASSLVGRGRLNTEAFF. Written as DNA, the CDR3 is TGTGCCAGCAGCTTGGTGGGTAGGGGGCGATTGAACACTGAAGCTTTCTTT.

V and J are TRBV19 and TRBJ1-4; TRBD1 matches at 7 bases. The CDR3 runs 19 residues. V dropped 0 bases and J dropped 5; count of bases not matched to a gene: 15. CDR1 is LNHDA, CDR2 SQIVND, per germline (reference sequence). The CDR3 DNA sequence: TGTGCCAGTAGTATAGATCACGGGACGCCGGGACAGCAGAATGAAAAACTGTTTTTT. Amino acids: CASSIDHGTPGQQNEKLFF.

The chain couples TRBV7-2 to TRBJ2-7, with a tentative D call TRBD1 (6 bases). Germline V gene lookup returns CDR1 SGHTA and CDR2 FQGNSA. The CDR3 sequence is 13 residues long. V was shortened by 3 bases and J by 5 bases, with 11 bases between the two germline ends. The CDR3 sequence: CASSFTGIHEQYF. DNA of the CDR3: TGTGCCAGCAGCTTTACAGGGATCCACGAGCAGTACTTC.

This clone appeared a single time. The chain employs TRBV5-4 and TRBJ2-7, with 8 bases matching TRBD1. Germline V gene data show CDR1 as SGHNT and CDR2 as YYREEE (reference sequence). CDR3 size: 15 residues. Trimming at V came to 5 bases and at J to 4 bases, leaving 11 bases not matched to a gene. The CDR3: CASSNRDRKWYEQYF. The CDR3 DNA reads as TGTGCCAGCAGTAACCGGGACAGGAAATGGTACGAGCAGTACTTC.

The chain recombines TRBV4-3 with TRBJ2-7; 8 bases are shared with TRBD1. V lost 4 bases and J lost 3; bases outside the gene matches: 5. The CDR3 totals 14 residues. Germline-derived CDR1 and CDR2 are LGHNA and YSLEER. DNA for the CDR3: TGCGCCAGCAGCCCAGGGACAGGCAGCTACGAGCAGTACTTC. It encodes CASSPGTGSYEQYF.

The chain links TRBV2 to TRBJ2-7, with 7 bases identical to TRBD1. This CDR3 contains 14 residues. The germline V gene has CDR1 SNHLY and CDR2 FYNNEI. With V trimmed by 6 bases and J by 2 bases, 7 bases remained unmatched. The CDR3 DNA follows: TGTGCCAGCAGCGAACAGGGGTTTACCTACGAGCAGTACTTC. Protein sequence: CASSEQGFTYEQYF.

The rearrangement uses TRBV7-2 and TRBJ2-7, with a possible D match to TRBD1 (6 bases). CDR3 size: 14 residues. Germline V gene data show CDR1 as SGHTA and CDR2 as FQGNSA. V shed 1 base and J shed 3 bases, with 10 bases lying between them. The CDR3 DNA reads TGTGCCAGCAGCTTAGACAGGGCGTTCTACGAGCAGTACTTC. Its translation: CASSLDRAFYEQYF.